Listed below are T cell receptor beta chains from one sample, sequenced in a study of OX40 agonist ivuxolimab in advanced cancers. Assay used: immunoSEQ multiplex PCR; TCRdb lists only in-frame clones, some missing. The sample yields about 35,000 clones, roughly 84% seen once. Specimen: CD4+ or CD8+ T cells sorted from blood, collected in a trial of the OX40 agonist ivuxolimab. The receptor source for this set is an adult with an advanced solid tumor such as melanoma, head and neck, liver or kidney cancer. Both conserved end residues are part of each CDR3. A D gene is named only where the DNA matches it firmly. Only some rows state a clone size, as once, few, many or a class for expanded clones.

TRBV5-1	.	15	TRBD1	TRBJ2-2	TGCGCCAGCAGCATTGGGACAGGGGTCACCGGGGAGCTGTTTTTT	CASSIGTGVTGELFF
TRBV7-7	once	15	TRBD1	TRBJ2-1	TGTGCTAGCAGCTCGGGCAGGGGGATCATAGATGAGCAGTTCTTC	CASSSGRGIIDEQFF
TRBV11-3	.	13	.	TRBJ2-7	TGTGCCAGCAGCTTTGAAGCAACCTACGAGCAGTACTTC	CASSFEATYEQYF
TRBV7-2	.	14	.	TRBJ2-4	TGTGCCAGCAGTCCCGGACAGGCCAAAAACATTCAGTACTTC	CASSPGQAKNIQYF
TRBV27	.	17	.	TRBJ2-7	TGTGCCAGCAGACCGACCTCCTACCGGGACTTGAGCCACAAGCAGTACTTC	CASRPTSYRDLSHKQYF
TRBV7-8	.	14	.	TRBJ2-7	TGTGCCAGCAGCTTAGTTGCAGGGAGCTACGAGCAGTACTTC	CASSLVAGSYEQYF
TRBV7-9	.	13	.	TRBJ2-1	TGTGCCAGCAGCTTAAACAGGGACAATGAGCAGTTCTTC	CASSLNRDNEQFF
TRBV5-1	.	15	TRBD1	TRBJ1-4	TGCGCCAGCAGCCAGTCCCGGGACAGGGGCGGAAAACTGTTTTTT	CASSQSRDRGGKLFF
TRBV7-9	.	15	.	TRBJ2-5	TGTGCCAGCAGCTTAGGGACGTACTTCGGAGAGACCCAGTACTTC	CASSLGTYFGETQYF
TRBV7-6	.	13	.	TRBJ2-2	TGTGCCAGCAGAGAAGGGATGACCGGGGAGCTGTTTTTT	CASREGMTGELFF
TRBV5-4	.	16	TRBD2	TRBJ2-1	TGTGCCAGCAGCCCGGGGGGCGGGGGGATATACAATGAGCAGTTCTTC	CASSPGGGGIYNEQFF
TRBV2	.	12	.	TRBJ1-4	TGTGCCACCTCACGGTATAATGAAAAACTGTTTTTT	CATSRYNEKLFF
TRBV28	.	14	TRBD1	TRBJ1-2	TGTGCCAGCAGTGGGGGACAGGGTGGCTATGGCTACACCTTC	CASSGGQGGYGYTF
TRBV7-2	.	14	.	TRBJ2-7	TGTGCCAGCAGCTTAGTCGGGGCCTCCTACGAGCAGTACTTC	CASSLVGASYEQYF
TRBV5-1	few	13	TRBD2	TRBJ2-1	TGCGCCAGCAGCCAGCGGGGTTACAATGAGCAGTTCTTC	CASSQRGYNEQFF
TRBV4-2	.	14	.	TRBJ1-3	TGTGCCAGCACCCACCAAAGAATTGGAAACACCATATATTTT	CASTHQRIGNTIYF
TRBV7-8	.	15	TRBD1	TRBJ2-7	TGTGCCAGCAGCTTAGGACAGGGGACAGGGGCCGAGCAGTACTTC	CASSLGQGTGAEQYF
TRBV19	.	14	.	TRBJ1-2	TGTGCCAGTAGTATGGGCCCAAGATCGTATGGCTACACCTTC	CASSMGPRSYGYTF
TRBV5-4	.	15	TRBD2	TRBJ2-3	TGTGCCAGCAGCCGGACTAGCGGGAGCTCAGATACGCAGTATTTT	CASSRTSGSSDTQYF
TRBV7-2	.	15	.	TRBJ2-1	TGTGCCAGCAGCCAAGCGAGCGTGTCCTACAATGAGCAGTTCTTC	CASSQASVSYNEQFF
TRBV5-1	.	15	TRBD1	TRBJ2-3	TGCGCCAGCAGCTTGTGGGGACAGGGGACAGATACGCAGTATTTT	CASSLWGQGTDTQYF
TRBV29-1	.	17	TRBD2	TRBJ2-1	TGCAGCGTTGGGCGGACTAGCGGTTCCTCCTCCTACAATGAGCAGTTCTTC	CSVGRTSGSSSYNEQFF
TRBV10-3	.	15	.	TRBJ1-2	TGTGCCATCAGTGATGAGTTCACCTCTAACTATGGCTACACCTTC	CAISDEFTSNYGYTF
TRBV5-4	once	17	.	TRBJ2-3	TGTGCCAGCAGCTTGAGAAGGGGTAGCGGATACACAGATACGCAGTATTTT	CASSLRRGSGYTDTQYF
TRBV6-1	.	15	.	TRBJ2-3	TGTGCCAGCACTCTGACTGGACATAGCACAGATACGCAGTATTTT	CASTLTGHSTDTQYF
TRBV10-3	.	17	TRBD2	TRBJ2-3	TGTGCCATCAGACGAGGACTAGCGGGGATCGGGACAGATACGCAGTATTTT	CAIRRGLAGIGTDTQYF
TRBV4-1	.	17	.	TRBJ2-4	TGCGCCAGCAGCCAAGACTTCAGTCCTCTGGCCAAAAACATTCAGTACTTC	CASSQDFSPLAKNIQYF
TRBV6-4	.	17	TRBD2	TRBJ2-4	TGTGCCAGCAACCCCGGGACTAGCGGGAGGGGTGTAAACATTCAGTACTTC	CASNPGTSGRGVNIQYF
TRBV18	once	13	.	TRBJ1-2	TGTGCCAGCTCACCACAGGGCTTGGATGGCTACACCTTC	CASSPQGLDGYTF
TRBV25-1	few	13	.	TRBJ2-1	TGTGCCAGCGGGGAAGACAGAAACAATGAGCAGTTCTTC	CASGEDRNNEQFF
TRBV21-1	.	17	.	TRBJ1-2	TGTGCCAGCAGCACGAATAAAAGGGAGGGGAAGAACTATGGCTACACCTTC	CASSTNKREGKNYGYTF
TRBV9	.	16	.	TRBJ2-2	TGTGCCAGCAGCGTAGGGGTAGTCCTCCACACCGGGGAGCTGTTTTTT	CASSVGVVLHTGELFF
TRBV7-7	.	17	TRBD2	TRBJ2-1	TGTGCTAGCAGCACTAGTAATTGGCGGGAGAGATTGGATGAGCAGTTCTTC	CASSTSNWRERLDEQFF
TRBV28	.	19	TRBD2	TRBJ2-2	TGTGCCAGCAGTTTCCCCCTCGGGACTAGCGGGAGGGCCGGCGGGGAGCTGTTTTTT	CASSFPLGTSGRAGGELFF
TRBV25-1	.	14	.	TRBJ2-5	TGTGCCAGCAGCCCTGGTGAGGGAGGAGAGACCCAGTACTTC	CASSPGEGGETQYF
TRBV7-2	.	15	TRBD1	TRBJ1-2	TGTGCCAGCAGCTTAAGGAGGACAGGGGGCTCTGGCTACACCTTC	CASSLRRTGGSGYTF
TRBV20-1	.	11	.	TRBJ2-3	TGCAACCCCTCGTCCGGGGATACGCAGTATTTT	CNPSSGDTQYF
TRBV7-7	.	13	.	TRBJ2-5	TGTGCCAGCAGCTCGGTATTTCGGGAGACCCAGTACTTC	CASSSVFRETQYF
TRBV6-1	.	12	.	TRBJ2-1	TGTGCCAGCAGATCTACCGGCAATGAGCAGTTCTTC	CASRSTGNEQFF
TRBV7-9	.	13	.	TRBJ1-1	TGTGCCAGCAGCTTAGACAGGGCCACTGAAGCTTTCTTT	CASSLDRATEAFF
TRBV7-9	once	15	.	TRBJ1-1	TGTGCCAGCAGCGACAACGGTAGGGGGGGCACTGAAGCTTTCTTT	CASSDNGRGGTEAFF
TRBV6-5	.	13	TRBD1	TRBJ2-1	TGTGCCAGCAGTTACGAGGGGGCGGACGAGCAGTTCTTC	CASSYEGADEQFF
TRBV2	few	15	TRBD1	TRBJ2-5	TGTGCCAGCAGTCCCCAGACAGGGGGGGGAGAGACCCAGTACTTC	CASSPQTGGGETQYF
TRBV7-8	.	16	.	TRBJ1-5	TGTGCCAGCCTTCAGTCGGGCACCTATAGCAATCAGCCCCAGCATTTT	CASLQSGTYSNQPQHF
TRBV7-2	.	11	.	TRBJ2-7	TGTGCCAGCAGCGCCTCCTACGAGCAGTACTTC	CASSASYEQYF
TRBV6-5	once	15	.	TRBJ2-1	TGTGCCAGCATGGTAATCTCCTTGGGGCACAATGAGCAGTTCTTC	CASMVISLGHNEQFF
TRBV7-2	.	13	.	TRBJ2-1	TGTGCCAGCAGCTTAGCTACGGTTTTTGAGCAGTTCTTC	CASSLATVFEQFF
TRBV28	.	14	.	TRBJ1-4	TGTGCCAGCAGCGACCCCCCTACGGTGGGAAAACTGTTTTTT	CASSDPPTVGKLFF
TRBV30	.	14	.	TRBJ1-2	TGTGCCTGGAGCCAGGGACATCGGAACTATGGCTACACCTTC	CAWSQGHRNYGYTF
TRBV15	.	15	.	TRBJ1-4	TGTGCCACCAGCAGAGAAGTGGGGTTTAATGAAAAACTGTTTTTT	CATSREVGFNEKLFF
TRBV28	once	11	TRBD1	TRBJ2-3	TGTGCCAGCAGTTCCGGGACAGGCCAGTATTTT	CASSSGTGQYF
TRBV12-5	few	18	.	TRBJ2-1	TGTGCTAGTGGTTTGGCTGGTAAGGGATCCCCCTCCTACAATGAGCAGTTCTTC	CASGLAGKGSPSYNEQFF
TRBV18	.	12	.	TRBJ2-5	TGTGCCAGCTCACCCCTACAAGAGACCCAGTACTTC	CASSPLQETQYF
TRBV10-2	.	14	TRBD2	TRBJ2-7	TGCGCCAGCAGTGATAGCGGGAGAGCCTACGAGCAGTACTTC	CASSDSGRAYEQYF
TRBV28	.	15	TRBD1	TRBJ2-6	TGTGCCAGCAGTGGAACAGGGGCTGGGGCCAACGTCCTGACTTTC	CASSGTGAGANVLTF